These 8 T cell receptor beta chains came from one sample sequenced in a study of blood T cell repertoires in COVID-19. The assay was immunoSEQ multiplex PCR, and TCRdb's table has in-frame clones only and misses some. The sample consists of a few hundred thousand clones, 65% to 85% of them appearing once. The sample consisted of peripheral blood. The source is an elderly woman with acute or convalescent COVID-19.

The rearrangement joins TRBV19 to TRBJ1-5; D is ambiguous. V was trimmed by 7 bases and J by 4 bases, leaving 11 bases between them. The CDR3 sequence is 13 residues long. Germline V gene lookup returns CDR1 LNHDA and CDR2 SQIVND (reference sequence). CDR3 sequence reads: CASKLAENQPQHF. The CDR3 DNA reads TGTGCCAGTAAGCTGGCGGAGAATCAGCCCCAGCATTTT.

The gene calls are TRBV11-3 and TRBJ2-2; possible D gene TRBD2, 6 bases. The CDR3 has 17 residues. Germline CDR1 reads SGHNT; CDR2 reads YENEEA. V shed 1 base and J shed 1 base, with 13 bases lying between them. The CDR3 region is CASSLGSGTLNTGELFF. In DNA, the CDR3 is TGTGCCAGCAGCTTAGGTTCCGGGACTCTGAACACCGGGGAGCTGTTTTTT.

The J gene is TRBJ1-5, the V gene TRBV6-2 or TRBV6-3, with D perhaps matching TRBD1 (5 bases). Germline assignment: CDR1 MNHEY and CDR2 SVGEGT. V gave up 2 bases and J gave up 1 base, with 9 bases separating them. The CDR3 length is 15 residues. In DNA form, the CDR3 reads TGTGCCAGCAGTTACGGCGGGACGAGCAATCAGCCCCAGCATTTT. It specifies CASSYGGTSNQPQHF.

The V call is TRBV5-4, the J call TRBJ1-6, with 9 bases that match TRBD1. Losses at the gene ends were 1 base for V and 7 bases for J; bases not matched to a gene: 3. Germline V gene sequence: CDR1 SGHNT, CDR2 YYREEE (reference sequence). This CDR3 is 15 amino acids long. The CDR3 region is CASSLRDRDNSPLHF. CDR3 sequence (DNA): TGTGCCAGCAGCTTGAGGGACAGGGACAATTCACCCCTCCACTTT.

This chain uses TRBV6-5 with TRBJ2-7, with TRBD1 identical over 9 bases. The CDR3 runs 14 residues. V lost 7 bases and J lost 6; bases outside the gene matches: 10. Germline V gene sequence: CDR1 MNHEY, CDR2 SVGAGI. CDR3 sequence reads: CASIHRDRDGEQYF. The CDR3 DNA reads as TGTGCCAGCATTCACCGGGACAGGGATGGCGAGCAGTACTTC.

V gene TRBV6-5 combines with J gene TRBJ1-2; 10 positions agree with TRBD1. The CDR3 spans 14 residues. The V and J ends lost 8 bases and 8 bases, in that order; junction bases with no gene match: 11. Germline CDR1 is MNHEY and CDR2 is SVGAGI. CDR3 sequence (DNA): TGTGCCAGCCAATCTATGACAGGGGGCCTGGGCTACACCTTC. Translated, it gives CASQSMTGGLGYTF.

This chain's CDR3 is CASTPLAGASNQPQHF. CDR3 in DNA: TGTGCCAGCACCCCGTTGGCAGGGGCGAGCAATCAGCCCCAGCATTTT. This chain connects TRBV27 to TRBJ1-5; perhaps TRBD1 as D (6 bases). V was trimmed by 7 bases and J by 1 base, leaving 17 bases between them. The CDR3 totals 16 residues. Germline V CDR1 and CDR2: MNHEY, SMNVEV (reference sequence).

The chain recombines TRBV6-6 with TRBJ2-1; a possible D gene is TRBD1 (6 bases). Deletions cut 5 bases from V and 5 bases from J, with 19 bases between. The CDR3 totals 16 residues. Germline V lookup: CDR1 MNHNY, CDR2 SVGAGI (reference sequence). The CDR3 region has the DNA TGTGCCAGCAGTCGAGAATACCGGGACATAAACAATGAGCAGTTCTTC. This sequence encodes CASSREYRDINNEQFF.